Here is one T cell receptor (beta chain) with its context. The data belong to a study of human T cells and chemical hapten exposure. The time point here: patch test 3, about 24 weeks after DPC sensitization. Treatment defined: therapeutic diphenylcyclopropenone sensitization with weekly scalp DPC. From the RACE reads, TCRdb called clonotypes with MiXCR, one entry per CDR3 protein. The sample consists of roughly 200,000 distinct CDR3 sequences, under 30% of them appearing once. Germline CDR1 MDHEN, CDR2 SYDVKM. This CDR3 has 16 residues. Trimming cost V 5 bases and J 6 bases, with 20 bases left between them.

This chain joins TRBV28 and TRBJ2-4; a weak D match, TRBD1 (5 bases). The receptor comes from a woman in her thirties or forties with alopecia areata. Some clones in this sample may be carry-over from other donors' samples. This material consisted of whole blood, taken in connection with sensitization to the hapten diphenylcyclopropenone (DPC). The CDR3 loop is CASSTRTLWTRNIQYF. The CDR3 coding sequence is TGTGCCAGCAGTACACGGACACTTTGGACGCGAAACATTCAGTACTTC.